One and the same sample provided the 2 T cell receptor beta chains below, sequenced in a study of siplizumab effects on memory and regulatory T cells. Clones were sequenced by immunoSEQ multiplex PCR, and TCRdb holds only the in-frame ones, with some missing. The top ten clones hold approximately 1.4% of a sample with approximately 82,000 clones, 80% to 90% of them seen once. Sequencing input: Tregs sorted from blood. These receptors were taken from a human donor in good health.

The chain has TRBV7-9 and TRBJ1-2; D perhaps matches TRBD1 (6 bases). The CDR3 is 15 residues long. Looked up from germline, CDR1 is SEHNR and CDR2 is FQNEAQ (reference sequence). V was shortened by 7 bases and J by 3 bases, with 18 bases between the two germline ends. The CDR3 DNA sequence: TGTGCCAGCACCCTTTGGGGGGCTGGGGACTATGGCTACACCTTC. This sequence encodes CASTLWGAGDYGYTF.

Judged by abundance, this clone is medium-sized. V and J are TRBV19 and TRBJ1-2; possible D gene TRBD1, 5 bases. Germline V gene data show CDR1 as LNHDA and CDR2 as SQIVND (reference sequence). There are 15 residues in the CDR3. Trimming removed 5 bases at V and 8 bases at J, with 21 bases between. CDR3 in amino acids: CASSSPSGPQGGYTF. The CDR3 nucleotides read TGTGCCAGTAGTTCCCCAAGTGGGCCCCAGGGCGGCTACACCTTC.